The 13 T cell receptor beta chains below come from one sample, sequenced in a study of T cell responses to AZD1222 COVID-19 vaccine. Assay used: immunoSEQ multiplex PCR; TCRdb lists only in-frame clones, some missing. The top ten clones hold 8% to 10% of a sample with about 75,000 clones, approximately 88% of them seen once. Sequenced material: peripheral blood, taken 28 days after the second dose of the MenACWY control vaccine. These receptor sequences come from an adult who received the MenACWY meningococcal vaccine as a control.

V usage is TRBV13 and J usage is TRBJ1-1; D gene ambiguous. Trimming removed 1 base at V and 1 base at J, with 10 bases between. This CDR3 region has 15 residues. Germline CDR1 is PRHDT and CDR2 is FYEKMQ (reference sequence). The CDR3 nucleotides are TGTGCCAGCAGCTTAGTTAGAGAACCGAACACTGAAGCTTTCTTT. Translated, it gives CASSLVREPNTEAFF.

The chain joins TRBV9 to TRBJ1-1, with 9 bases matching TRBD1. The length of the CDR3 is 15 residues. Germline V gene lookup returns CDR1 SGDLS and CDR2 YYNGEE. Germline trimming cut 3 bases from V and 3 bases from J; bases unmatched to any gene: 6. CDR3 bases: TGTGCCAGCAGCGACAGGGGGCGCGGGGACACTGAAGCTTTCTTT. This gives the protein CASSDRGRGDTEAFF.

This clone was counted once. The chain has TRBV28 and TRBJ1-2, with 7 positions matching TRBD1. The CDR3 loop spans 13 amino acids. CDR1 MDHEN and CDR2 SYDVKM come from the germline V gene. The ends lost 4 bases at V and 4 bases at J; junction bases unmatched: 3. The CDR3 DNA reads TGTGCCAGCAGTTCCGGGACAGCCTATGGCTACACCTTC. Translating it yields CASSSGTAYGYTF.

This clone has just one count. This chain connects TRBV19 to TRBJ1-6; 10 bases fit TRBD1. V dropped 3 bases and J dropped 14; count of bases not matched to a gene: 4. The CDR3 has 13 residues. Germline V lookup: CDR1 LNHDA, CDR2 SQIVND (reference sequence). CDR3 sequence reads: CASSIGDRGTLHF. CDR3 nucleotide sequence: TGTGCCAGTAGTATCGGGGACAGGGGAACCCTCCACTTT.

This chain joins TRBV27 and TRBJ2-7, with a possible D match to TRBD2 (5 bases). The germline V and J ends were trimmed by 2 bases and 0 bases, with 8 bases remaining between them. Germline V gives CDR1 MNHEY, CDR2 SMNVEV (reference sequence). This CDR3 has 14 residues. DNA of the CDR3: TGTGCCAGCAGTTTAGAGGGCAGCTCCTACGAGCAGTACTTC. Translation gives CASSLEGSSYEQYF.

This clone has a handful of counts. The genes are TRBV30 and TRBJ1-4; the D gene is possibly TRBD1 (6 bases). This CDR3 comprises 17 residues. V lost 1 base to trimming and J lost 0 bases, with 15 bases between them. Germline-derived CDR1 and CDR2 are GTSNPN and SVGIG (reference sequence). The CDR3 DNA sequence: TGTGCCTGGAGTGGCCCGGGGGGCCCTTCAACTAATGAAAAACTGTTTTTT. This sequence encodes CAWSGPGGPSTNEKLFF.

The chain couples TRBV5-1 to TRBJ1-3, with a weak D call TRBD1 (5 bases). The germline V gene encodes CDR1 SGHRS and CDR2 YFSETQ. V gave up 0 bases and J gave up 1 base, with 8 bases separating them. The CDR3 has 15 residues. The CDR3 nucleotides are TGCGCCAGCAGCTTGGAACCAGGGTCTGGAAACACCATATATTTT. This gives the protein CASSLEPGSGNTIYF.

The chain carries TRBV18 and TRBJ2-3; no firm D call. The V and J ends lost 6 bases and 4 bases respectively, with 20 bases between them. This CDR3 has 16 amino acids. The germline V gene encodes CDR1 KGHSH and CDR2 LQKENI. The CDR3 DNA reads TGTGCCAGCTCTTCGGACCGATCTCTTATCTCAGATACGCAGTATTTT. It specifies CASSSDRSLISDTQYF.

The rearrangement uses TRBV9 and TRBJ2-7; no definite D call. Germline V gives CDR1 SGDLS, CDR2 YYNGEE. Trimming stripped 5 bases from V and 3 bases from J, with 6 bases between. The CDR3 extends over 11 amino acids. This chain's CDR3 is CASRAVYEQYF. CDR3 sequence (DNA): TGTGCCAGCAGGGCGGTCTACGAGCAGTACTTC.

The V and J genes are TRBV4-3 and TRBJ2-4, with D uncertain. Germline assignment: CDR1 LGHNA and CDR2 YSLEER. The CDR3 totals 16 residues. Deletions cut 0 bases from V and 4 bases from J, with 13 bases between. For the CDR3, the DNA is TGCGCCAGCAGCCAAGATGTAGGGCTGCCGAAAAACATTCAGTACTTC. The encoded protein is CASSQDVGLPKNIQYF.

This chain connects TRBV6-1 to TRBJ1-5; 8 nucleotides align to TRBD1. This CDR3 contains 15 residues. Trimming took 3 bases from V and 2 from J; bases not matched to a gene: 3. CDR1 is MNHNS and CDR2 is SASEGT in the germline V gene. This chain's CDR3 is CASSDGQGGNQPQHF. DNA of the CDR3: TGTGCCAGCAGTGACGGACAGGGTGGCAATCAGCCCCAGCATTTT.

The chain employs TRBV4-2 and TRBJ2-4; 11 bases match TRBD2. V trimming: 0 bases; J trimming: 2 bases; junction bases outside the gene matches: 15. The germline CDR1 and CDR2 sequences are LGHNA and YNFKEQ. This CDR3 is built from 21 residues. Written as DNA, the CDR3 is TGTGCCAGCAGCCAAGATCTGGGTCGCGCTAGCGGGGGGTGGTCCAAAAACATTCAGTACTTC. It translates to CASSQDLGRASGGWSKNIQYF.

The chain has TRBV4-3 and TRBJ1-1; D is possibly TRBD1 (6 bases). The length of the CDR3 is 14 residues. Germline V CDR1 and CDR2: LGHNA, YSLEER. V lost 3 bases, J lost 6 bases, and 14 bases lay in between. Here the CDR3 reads CASSHRQGKAEAFF. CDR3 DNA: TGCGCCAGCAGCCATCGCCAGGGGAAGGCTGAAGCTTTCTTT.